This is a list of T cell receptor beta chains from one sample in a study of memory CD4+ T cells and cytomegalovirus serostatus. The method was immunoSEQ multiplex PCR; TCRdb's version includes in-frame clones alone and lacks a portion of them. The sample holds 56,000 or so clones, roughly 80% seen once. Sequencing input: memory CD4+ T cells from blood. These receptors originate from an adult in good health and CMV-seronegative. Some clones in this sample may be carry-over from other donors' samples. Both conserved end residues are part of each CDR3. D genes are given only for firm matches. Some rows have no size entry. The others give once, few or many, or a class for an expanded clone.

DNA	CDR3	V	J	size	D
TGTGCCAGTAGCCCCGACAGGAGCTATGGCTACACCTTC	CASSPDRSYGYTF	TRBV19	TRBJ1-2	.	.
TGTGCCAGTAGACCCAGCTACTTCGGCGGGGAGCTGTTTTTT	CASRPSYFGGELFF	TRBV19	TRBJ2-2	.	.
TGTGCCAGCAGCTTAGGACAGGGTAGGAACGAGCAGTACTTC	CASSLGQGRNEQYF	TRBV7-2	TRBJ2-7	.	TRBD1
TGTGCCAGCAGCTTAGCGAGAGTGGGCGGGAGGGAGCCGGAGACCCAGTACTTC	CASSLARVGGREPETQYF	TRBV7-9	TRBJ2-5	.	TRBD2
TGTGCCAGTACGCTCAGGGAAGGCGAAAACACCATATATTTT	CASTLREGENTIYF	TRBV19	TRBJ1-3	.	.
TGTGCCAGCAGGCATCCCCTGGCCAACAATGAGCAGTTCTTC	CASRHPLANNEQFF	TRBV7-2	TRBJ2-1	once	.
TGTGCCAGCAGTGCGATCTGGGAGGGGTATGGCTACACCTTC	CASSAIWEGYGYTF	TRBV6-1	TRBJ1-2	few	.
TGTGCCAGCAGCCAACCTAGACAGCCCGGACCCTACGAGCAGTACTTC	CASSQPRQPGPYEQYF	TRBV7-9	TRBJ2-7	.	.
TGTGCCAGCAGCCCCCTCGGACTAGCGGGATTCACCGGGGAGCTGTTTTTT	CASSPLGLAGFTGELFF	TRBV11-2	TRBJ2-2	.	TRBD2
TGTGCCAGCAGCACTACGGGGATGGCGGGGCGTATCGCCAAAAACATTCAGTACTTC	CASSTTGMAGRIAKNIQYF	TRBV7-2	TRBJ2-4	.	.
TGTGCCAGCAGCCAAGGGTCCGATAATAGCAATCAGCCCCAGCATTTT	CASSQGSDNSNQPQHF	TRBV4-2	TRBJ1-5	.	.
TGTGCCAGCAGCTTTGGTCAGGAGAGGGAGCAGTACTTC	CASSFGQEREQYF	TRBV5-6	TRBJ2-7	.	.
TGTGCCAGCAGCCCTCGGGGCGGATCCTATGGCTACACCTTC	CASSPRGGSYGYTF	TRBV7-9	TRBJ1-2	.	.
TGTGCCAGCAGCTTAGGAGCTCGGGACAGTTTTCGCTCCTACGAGCAGTACTTC	CASSLGARDSFRSYEQYF	TRBV7-2	TRBJ2-7	.	TRBD1
TGTGCCAGCAGCGCGGGACAGGGTGTGAGCTATGGCTACACCTTC	CASSAGQGVSYGYTF	TRBV9	TRBJ1-2	.	TRBD1
TGCGCCAGCAGCATTGCCGGGCTAAACAATGAGCAGTTCTTC	CASSIAGLNNEQFF	TRBV5-1	TRBJ2-1	.	.
TGTGCCTGGACCACGGGACAGGGAGTTTTGAACACCTTC	CAWTTGQGVLNTF	TRBV30	TRBJ1-2	.	TRBD1
TGTGCCAGCAGTGAGAACAGGGGGGCCTATGGCTACACCTTC	CASSENRGAYGYTF	TRBV6-4	TRBJ1-2	.	TRBD1
TGCAGCGTCGGAGACTACGAGCAGTACTTC	CSVGDYEQYF	TRBV29-1	TRBJ2-7	.	.
TGTGCCAGCCACGTAACAGGGAATCAGCCCCAGCATTTT	CASHVTGNQPQHF	TRBV6-1	TRBJ1-5	.	.
TGTGCCAGCAGTTCCCTACGCCGTGGCTACACCTTC	CASSSLRRGYTF	TRBV6-5	TRBJ1-2	.	.
TGTGCCAGCAGCGAGGGGTTAGGCGGGAGGGGTTTTAAGGAGCAGTTCTTC	CASSEGLGGRGFKEQFF	TRBV9	TRBJ2-1	.	TRBD2
TGTGCCAGCAGTGAAAGCCAGGGTTCCGTTTTAAGTAATTTT	CASSESQGSVLSNF	TRBV2	TRBJ1-5	.	.
TGTGCCAGCTCCCAAGACAGGGCCGCCTATGGCTACACCTTC	CASSQDRAAYGYTF	TRBV18	TRBJ1-2	.	TRBD1
TGTGCCTGGAGTGGTTACGAGAATTCACCCCTCCACTTT	CAWSGYENSPLHF	TRBV30	TRBJ1-6	many	.
TGTGCCAGCAGCGCACAGGGGGATAACTATGGCTACACCTTC	CASSAQGDNYGYTF	TRBV9	TRBJ1-2	.	TRBD1
TGTGCCACCAGCAGAGGGGACAGGGGGCTTCGAGAGACCCAGTACTTC	CATSRGDRGLRETQYF	TRBV15	TRBJ2-5	.	TRBD1
TGTGCCAGCAGCTTAGAACAGGGCGGCTCGAGCTCCTACAATGAGCAGTTCTTC	CASSLEQGGSSSYNEQFF	TRBV11-3	TRBJ2-1	few	.
TGTGCCAGCAGCTTAATGGCGAGGGGCGAGACCCAGTACTTC	CASSLMARGETQYF	TRBV7-2	TRBJ2-5	.	.
TGTGCCAGCAGTTCCGGGACAGGGGAGGCAGATACGCAGTATTTT	CASSSGTGEADTQYF	TRBV28	TRBJ2-3	.	TRBD1
TGTGCCAGCACCTCTAGCGGGAGGGCCTACAATGAGCAGTTCTTC	CASTSSGRAYNEQFF	TRBV28	TRBJ2-1	.	TRBD2
TGCGCCAGCAGCTTGGCGGGACGTAATGAAAAACTGTTTTTT	CASSLAGRNEKLFF	TRBV5-1	TRBJ1-4	.	.
TGTGCCAGCAGCTTAGGGCTAGTGCCACTACTCAACACAGATACGCAGTATTTT	CASSLGLVPLLNTDTQYF	TRBV11-2	TRBJ2-3	.	.
TGTGCCTGGAGTGGGGGACTAGCGGGCTACGAGCAGTACTTC	CAWSGGLAGYEQYF	TRBV30	TRBJ2-7	.	TRBD2
TGTGCCAGCCTCGGACAGTCTGGAAACACCACATATTTT	CASLGQSGNTTYF	TRBV6-6	TRBJ1-3	.	.
TGTGCCAGCAGTCTGCGGGGACAGGGGGCTGGAAACACCATATATTTT	CASSLRGQGAGNTIYF	TRBV28	TRBJ1-3	.	TRBD1
TGTGCCTGCGGACAGGGGTTTGGCTACACCTTC	CACGQGFGYTF	TRBV30	TRBJ1-2	few	TRBD1
TGTGCCAGCAGCCCCCTATGGGACACAGATACGCAGTATTTT	CASSPLWDTDTQYF	TRBV5-8	TRBJ2-3	.	.
TGTGCCAGCAGCTATAGCGAGGGGACAGATACGCAGTATTTT	CASSYSEGTDTQYF	TRBV7-2	TRBJ2-3	few	.
TGTGCCAGCAACCCAGACGGATATTCGGGCTACACCTTC	CASNPDGYSGYTF	TRBV6-5	TRBJ1-2	.	.
TGTGCCAGCAGTTACTCGGGTCACTACACAGATACGCAGTATTTT	CASSYSGHYTDTQYF	TRBV6-6	TRBJ2-3	once	.
TGTGCCAGTAGTTCGCAAGCGGGGCTCACAGATACGCAGTATTTT	CASSSQAGLTDTQYF	TRBV19	TRBJ2-3	.	TRBD2
TGTGCCAGCAGTTTTAGTCCAGGCGTAACCTACGAGCAGTACTTC	CASSFSPGVTYEQYF	TRBV28	TRBJ2-7	.	.
TGTGCCAGCAGTTACTGGAGAGGAGGAGAAAAACTGTTTTTT	CASSYWRGGEKLFF	TRBV6-5	TRBJ1-4	.	.
TGTGCCAGTAGTATATCCCTCGGGCAATCCTATGGCTACACCTTC	CASSISLGQSYGYTF	TRBV19	TRBJ1-2	.	.
TGTGCCAGCAGCTCGGGCTATGGCTACACCTTC	CASSSGYGYTF	TRBV7-2	TRBJ1-2	.	.
TGTGCCAGCAGCCCAATCAATAGGGACAGGGAGGGCGAAAAACTGTTTTTT	CASSPINRDREGEKLFF	TRBV7-8	TRBJ1-4	few	TRBD1
TGTGCCAGCAGTGGGCCTCCAATAGGCACAGATACGCAGTATTTT	CASSGPPIGTDTQYF	TRBV2	TRBJ2-3	.	.
TGCGCCAGCAGCCAAGATAGGACAGGCTACAATGAGCAGTTCTTC	CASSQDRTGYNEQFF	TRBV4-3	TRBJ2-1	.	TRBD1
TGTGCCTGGAGTCCCTCTCCCGGGACAGGGTATGGCTACACCTTC	CAWSPSPGTGYGYTF	TRBV30	TRBJ1-2	.	TRBD1
TGTGCCAGCTCACCACAAACAGGGACTCAAGAGACCCAGTACTTC	CASSPQTGTQETQYF	TRBV18	TRBJ2-5	.	.
TGCAGCGGCCGGACGGTGGGGGTCACTGAAGCTTTCTTT	CSGRTVGVTEAFF	TRBV29-1	TRBJ1-1	.	.